This T cell receptor (beta chain) was obtained from a study of CXCR3-negative and CXCR3-positive naive CD8 T cells. Study-level results: Naive CXCR3-positive and CXCR3-negative cells shared similar TRBV-TRBJ usage, unlike memory cells. Partial loss of CXCR3 expression followed cryopreservation; most assays used fresh PBMCs. The study inferred TCR strength from TRB CDR3 properties and found comparable surface CD5 between naive subsets. Greater hydrophobicity was found in TRB CDR3s of CXCR3-positive naive cells than of CXCR3-negative naive cells.

Naive CD8+ T cells carried a CD45RO-CCR7+CD27+CD95- phenotype. About this clonotype: The target antigen is unknown.

Each TRB cDNA library was prepared by 5' RACE (with UMI labels). For each CDR3 protein, TCRdb gives one entry from its re-call of the 5' RACE reads, without DNA. Found here are nearly 90,000 distinct CDR3 sequences; the top ten clones hold 0.82%. In germline, CDR1 is MDHEN, CDR2 SYDVKM. The CDR3 is made up of 12 amino acids. The receptor's source is a human donor in good health. Some clones in this sample may be carry-over from other donors' samples. The sequencing sample was made of naive CXCR3+ CD8+ T cells from blood. Subset denoted: CD45RO-CCR7+CD27+CD95- naive CD8+ T cells expressing CXCR3 (TNR3+). J is TRBJ2-1 and V is TRBV28. This CDR3 is CASRIPSNEQFF.